The source of this T cell receptor beta chain is a study of T and B cells in COVID-19 patients. BIOMED2 TRB-A/B primer pools were used in multiplex TRB PCR. TCRdb re-analysed the multiplex PCR reads in MiXCR, keeping a single row per CDR3 protein. The sample lists around 15,000 distinct CDR3 sequences; under 30% were seen once. TRB was amplified from approximately 250-480 ng of blood genomic DNA. The sequenced sample consisted of blood. This TCR was sampled from a human donor who had recovered from COVID-19.

The CDR3 coding sequence is TGTGCCAGCAGCTTGTCACCATCTCCAGATACGCAGTATTTT. This codes for CASSLSPSPDTQYF. V and J are TRBV19 and TRBJ2-3; D is undetermined. V was shortened by 9 bases and J by 4 bases, with 17 bases between the two germline ends. The CDR3 is 14 amino acids. CDR1 LNHDA and CDR2 SQIVND come from the germline V gene (reference sequence). The full variable domain, its missing parts supplied by reference TRBV19 and TRBJ2-3, is DGGITQSPKYLFRKEGQNVTLSCEQNLNHDAMYWYRQDPGQGLRLIYYSQIVNDFQKGDIAEGYSVSREKKESFPLTVTSAQKNPTAFYLCASSLSPSPDTQYFGPGTRLTVL.